These T cell receptor beta chains were read from a single sample in a study of blood T cell repertoires in COVID-19. Sequencing was performed with immunoSEQ multiplex PCR; in TCRdb, only in-frame clones are kept and a portion is missing. The profile shows fewer than 250,000 clones, roughly 91% of them singletons. Sample: PBMCs or T cells enriched from blood (not recorded which). These receptors came from a man younger than 45 in a cohort exposed to, infected with or recovered from COVID-19 (not recorded which). Both conserved end residues are part of each CDR3. Each record gives: D gene, clone size, V gene, J gene, CDR3 protein. D genes are given only for firm matches. Clone sizes are given selectively: once, few, many, or a class where the clone is expanded.

D gene: -
clone size: -
V gene: TRBV27
J gene: TRBJ1-2
CDR3 protein: CASSLSNRASYGYTF

D gene: TRBD1
clone size: -
V gene: TRBV7-2
J gene: TRBJ1-5
CDR3 protein: CASSPGTGRLNQPQHF

D gene: -
clone size: -
V gene: TRBV6-5
J gene: TRBJ1-1
CDR3 protein: CATSVGGRGTEAFF

D gene: -
clone size: -
V gene: TRBV6-4
J gene: TRBJ2-1
CDR3 protein: CASSDSNQIEQFF

D gene: -
clone size: -
V gene: TRBV20-1
J gene: TRBJ1-2
CDR3 protein: CSARERGYTF

D gene: TRBD2
clone size: once
V gene: TRBV4-3
J gene: TRBJ2-1
CDR3 protein: CASSQEGDYQDEQFF

D gene: TRBD1
clone size: -
V gene: TRBV7-3
J gene: TRBJ2-2
CDR3 protein: CASSLMGDGTGTTGELFF

D gene: -
clone size: -
V gene: TRBV18
J gene: TRBJ2-7
CDR3 protein: CASSLQSYEQYF

D gene: -
clone size: -
V gene: TRBV4-3
J gene: TRBJ2-2
CDR3 protein: CASSQNQRVGTGELFF

D gene: -
clone size: -
V gene: TRBV27
J gene: TRBJ2-1
CDR3 protein: CASSSRLGANEQFF

D gene: TRBD1
clone size: -
V gene: TRBV6-5
J gene: TRBJ1-2
CDR3 protein: CASSYLTGGSYGYTF

D gene: TRBD2
clone size: -
V gene: TRBV27
J gene: TRBJ2-2
CDR3 protein: CAKGRGTKTGELFF

D gene: TRBD2
clone size: -
V gene: TRBV7-6
J gene: TRBJ2-5
CDR3 protein: CASSLGGTSDRKKTQYF

D gene: TRBD1
clone size: -
V gene: TRBV19
J gene: TRBJ2-7
CDR3 protein: CASSIGQGGSSAYEQYF

D gene: -
clone size: -
V gene: TRBV28
J gene: TRBJ1-1
CDR3 protein: CASSLFSGARTEAFF

D gene: TRBD1
clone size: -
V gene: TRBV29-1
J gene: TRBJ2-3
CDR3 protein: CSVVRGRDTQYF

D gene: -
clone size: -
V gene: TRBV5-4
J gene: TRBJ1-1
CDR3 protein: CASSLSSTEAFF

D gene: -
clone size: once
V gene: TRBV6-2/TRBV6-3
J gene: TRBJ2-7
CDR3 protein: CASSYMRGRDYEQYF

D gene: TRBD2
clone size: -
V gene: TRBV3-1/TRBV3-2
J gene: TRBJ2-1
CDR3 protein: CASSHDGGLATEQFF

D gene: TRBD2
clone size: -
V gene: TRBV7-9
J gene: TRBJ2-7
CDR3 protein: CASSFPRLAGGFHEQYF

D gene: -
clone size: few
V gene: TRBV19
J gene: TRBJ2-7
CDR3 protein: CASARRTPAYEQYF

D gene: -
clone size: -
V gene: TRBV11-3
J gene: TRBJ2-3
CDR3 protein: CASSHGQTDTQYF

D gene: TRBD1
clone size: -
V gene: TRBV6-4
J gene: TRBJ1-1
CDR3 protein: CASSPTGGTEAFF

D gene: TRBD2
clone size: few
V gene: TRBV3-1/TRBV3-2
J gene: TRBJ2-5
CDR3 protein: CASSQEAGGQGGGETQYF

D gene: TRBD1
clone size: -
V gene: TRBV6-5
J gene: TRBJ1-1
CDR3 protein: CASSYGTVNTEAFF

D gene: -
clone size: once
V gene: TRBV27
J gene: TRBJ1-3
CDR3 protein: CASSSEGLPGNTIYF

D gene: TRBD1
clone size: -
V gene: TRBV7-8
J gene: TRBJ1-4
CDR3 protein: CASSSRQGWIEKLFF

D gene: TRBD1
clone size: -
V gene: TRBV12-5
J gene: TRBJ1-2
CDR3 protein: CASGRTPPRTGLGYGYTF

D gene: -
clone size: -
V gene: TRBV28
J gene: TRBJ2-4
CDR3 protein: CASSSPLDTENIQYF

D gene: TRBD2
clone size: -
V gene: TRBV4-3
J gene: TRBJ2-7
CDR3 protein: CASSQELAGRYEQYF

D gene: -
clone size: -
V gene: TRBV2
J gene: TRBJ2-1
CDR3 protein: CASRYSLEQFF

D gene: TRBD1
clone size: -
V gene: TRBV2
J gene: TRBJ2-3
CDR3 protein: CASLRDRVREDTQYF

D gene: -
clone size: -
V gene: TRBV28
J gene: TRBJ1-1
CDR3 protein: CASSFPYRDLSEAFF

D gene: -
clone size: once
V gene: TRBV7-2
J gene: TRBJ1-2
CDR3 protein: CASSRSPVDGYTF

D gene: TRBD1
clone size: few
V gene: TRBV25-1
J gene: TRBJ2-7
CDR3 protein: CASSDPDRGISYEQYF

D gene: -
clone size: once
V gene: TRBV28
J gene: TRBJ1-5
CDR3 protein: CASSLDPSMRTQHF

D gene: TRBD1
clone size: -
V gene: TRBV5-1
J gene: TRBJ2-3
CDR3 protein: CASSEDRGRDTQYF

D gene: -
clone size: -
V gene: TRBV5-6
J gene: TRBJ1-4
CDR3 protein: CASSKARGVGTNEKLFF

D gene: -
clone size: -
V gene: TRBV13
J gene: TRBJ1-3
CDR3 protein: CASSLVWQGGENTIYF

D gene: -
clone size: -
V gene: TRBV6-5
J gene: TRBJ2-4
CDR3 protein: CASSSPQVAKNIQYF

D gene: -
clone size: -
V gene: TRBV7-6
J gene: TRBJ1-2
CDR3 protein: CASSPRRGNNYGYTF

D gene: TRBD2
clone size: -
V gene: TRBV10-3
J gene: TRBJ2-7
CDR3 protein: CAISEKWGLAGSPATYEQYF

D gene: -
clone size: -
V gene: TRBV2
J gene: TRBJ1-2
CDR3 protein: CASSEAQGYLEGYTF

D gene: -
clone size: -
V gene: TRBV12-3/TRBV12-4
J gene: TRBJ1-2
CDR3 protein: CASTRGRGGYTF

D gene: -
clone size: -
V gene: TRBV11-2
J gene: TRBJ1-2
CDR3 protein: CASSLDQNTGYYYGYTF

D gene: -
clone size: -
V gene: TRBV28
J gene: TRBJ1-5
CDR3 protein: CASSLGGDNQPQHF

D gene: -
clone size: -
V gene: TRBV5-5
J gene: TRBJ2-1
CDR3 protein: CASSLFTALSYNEQFF

D gene: TRBD1
clone size: -
V gene: TRBV5-1
J gene: TRBJ2-5
CDR3 protein: CASSTGTGRETQYF

D gene: -
clone size: -
V gene: TRBV4-2
J gene: TRBJ1-5
CDR3 protein: CASSQGPKGDQPQHF

D gene: -
clone size: -
V gene: TRBV19
J gene: TRBJ2-1
CDR3 protein: CASSIRSYNEQFF

D gene: -
clone size: -
V gene: TRBV9
J gene: TRBJ2-2
CDR3 protein: CASSVGHMNTGELFF

D gene: -
clone size: -
V gene: TRBV7-9
J gene: TRBJ2-7
CDR3 protein: CASSLGTAYEQYF

D gene: TRBD2
clone size: -
V gene: TRBV28
J gene: TRBJ2-7
CDR3 protein: CASTVAGGPFEQYF

D gene: -
clone size: -
V gene: TRBV9
J gene: TRBJ1-2
CDR3 protein: CASSVNTGIGRGYTF

D gene: -
clone size: -
V gene: TRBV10-3
J gene: TRBJ1-2
CDR3 protein: CAIRDLGARAYGYTF

D gene: -
clone size: few
V gene: TRBV6-5
J gene: TRBJ2-7
CDR3 protein: CASSYFDEQYF

D gene: -
clone size: -
V gene: TRBV4-3
J gene: TRBJ2-2
CDR3 protein: CASSLQGYTGELFF